This entry lists 30 T cell receptor beta chains sequenced from one sample in a study of T-cell reconstitution after alpha-beta-depleted transplantation in children. TCRbeta library construction was performed incorporating unique molecular identifiers. MiXCR, applied by TCRdb to the PCR reads, yields one record per CDR3 protein. Of about 150,000 distinct CDR3 sequences in the sample, around 10% were seen once. The sequenced sample was PBMCs, obtained before TCRalphabeta/CD19-depleted stem cell transplant. Receptors originate from a boy aged 2 to 10 with acute myeloid leukemia, due to receive a stem cell transplant.

This clonotype turned up a few times. The J gene is TRBJ2-3, the V gene TRBV18; D is uncertain. The germline V gene encodes CDR1 KGHSH and CDR2 LQKENI. Trimming removed 3 bases from V and 6 bases from J, with 16 bases in between. The CDR3 runs to 15 residues. The CDR3 is CASSPLLDQTDTQYF. The CDR3 nucleotides read TGTGCCAGCTCACCCCTCCTGGACCAGACGGATACGCAGTATTTT.

This clonotype was observed at least ten times. The J gene is TRBJ1-1, the V gene TRBV11-2; D remains ambiguous. From germline, CDR1 is SGHAT and CDR2 FQNNGV. Trimming removed 1 base from V and 0 bases from J, with 6 bases in between. This CDR3 has 14 amino acids. The chain's CDR3 is CASSLVPMNTEAFF. The CDR3 DNA is TGTGCCAGCAGCTTAGTTCCTATGAACACTGAAGCTTTCTTT.

With regard to this clonotype: Being one base from a much bigger clone, this may be a read error. Since the CDR3 does not end with the conserved phenylalanine or tryptophan, this likely comes from a read error. The DNA is left out, because the CDR3 cannot be placed on it with certainty; the CDR3 is given as TCRdb lists it. The V call is TRBV18, the J call TRBJ2-7; the table's D call, TRBD1, was not checked against the DNA. The germline CDR1 and CDR2 sequences are KGHSH and LQKENI. The CDR3 has 13 amino acids, counting both end residues. The CDR3 protein is CAGSPPGQGMQKY.

This clonotype was recorded at least ten times. The gene calls are TRBV5-1 and TRBJ1-1; weak D call: TRBD1 (6 bases). In germline, CDR1 is SGHRS, CDR2 YFSETQ. This CDR3 has 15 residues. The V and J ends lost 0 bases and 1 base respectively, with 10 bases between them. CDR3 DNA sequence: TGCGCCAGCAGCTTGGCCACGGGGGCGAACACTGAAGCTTTCTTT. Translation: CASSLATGANTEAFF. Complete variable domain (other parts from reference TRBV5-1 and TRBJ1-1): KAGVTQTPRYLIKTRGQQVTLSCSPISGHRSVSWYQQTPGQGLQFLFEYFSETQRNKGNFPGRFSGRQFSNSRSEMNVSTLELGDSALYLCASSLATGANTEAFFGQGTRLTVV.

This clonotype came up many times. The chain joins TRBV12-3 or TRBV12-4 to TRBJ2-1; D is possibly TRBD2 (5 bases). V was clipped by 10 bases and J by 1 base, with 11 bases between them. This CDR3 is 13 amino acids long. The CDR3 nucleotides read TGTGCCATATCAGCGGTATCCTACAATGAGCAGTTCTTC. Residues: CAISAVSYNEQFF.

In the case of this clonotype: A read error may be the cause here, since a much bigger clone is one base away. The genes are TRBV5-4 and TRBJ2-1; unclear D gene. The CDR3 spans 16 residues. CDR1 is SGHNT and CDR2 is YYREEE in the germline V gene (reference sequence). The CDR3, as DNA: TGTGCCAGCAGCTTGGGCACTACAATCCCTTACAATGAGCAGCTCTTC. This translates into CASSLGTTIPYNEQLF.

The chain links TRBV2 to TRBJ1-4; TRBD1 aligns across 8 bases. Looked up from germline, CDR1 is SNHLY and CDR2 is FYNNEI. V lost 8 bases to trimming and J lost 7 bases; unmatched junction nucleotides: 6. This CDR3 has 13 residues. The CDR3 reads CASFAGGGEKLFF. For the CDR3, the DNA is TGTGCCAGCTTTGCAGGGGGCGGTGAAAAACTGTTTTTT. Based on the CDR3 plus reference TRBV2 and TRBJ1-4, the full variable domain is EPEVTQTPSHQVTQMGQEVILRCVPISNHLYFYWYRQILGQKVEFLVSFYNNEISEKSEIFDDQFSVERPDGSNFTLKIRSTKLEDSAMYFCASFAGGGEKLFFGSGTQLSVL.

This chain joins TRBV18 and TRBJ2-3; D call uncertain. Trimming pared 5 bases from V and 1 base from J, leaving 7 bases between. Germline CDR1 KGHSH, CDR2 LQKENI. The CDR3 loop spans 13 amino acids. The CDR3 spells CASSVSGTDTQYF. CDR3 coding DNA: TGTGCCAGCTCAGTGAGTGGCACAGATACGCAGTATTTT.

V usage is TRBV19 and J usage is TRBJ2-7; 9 bases align to TRBD2. V shed 6 bases, J shed 0 bases, and the junction held 6 bases outside the gene matches. The germline V gene has CDR1 LNHDA and CDR2 SQIVND (reference sequence). This CDR3 is built from 15 residues. This CDR3 is CASSPLAGNSYEQYF. Written as DNA, the CDR3 is TGTGCCAGTAGCCCTCTAGCGGGAAACTCCTACGAGCAGTACTTC.

This clonotype was counted many times. CDR3 amino acids: CASTPQGNNSPLHF. The CDR3 nucleotides read TGCGCCAGCACCCCACAGGGGAACAATTCACCCCTCCACTTT. The rearrangement uses TRBV5-1 and TRBJ1-6; TRBD1 matches 7 bases. After removal of 6 bases from V and 7 bases from J, the junction contained 7 bases not matched to a gene. The germline CDR1 and CDR2 sequences are SGHRS and YFSETQ. There are 14 residues in the CDR3. Full variable domain (rest looked up from reference TRBV5-1 and TRBJ1-6): KAGVTQTPRYLIKTRGQQVTLSCSPISGHRSVSWYQQTPGQGLQFLFEYFSETQRNKGNFPGRFSGRQFSNSRSEMNVSTLELGDSALYLCASTPQGNNSPLHFGNGTRLTVT.

At least ten counts were recorded for this clonotype. The CDR3 DNA follows: TGTGCTAGTGGTTTGGTCCCAACTCTCGCAGGAGGTCGAGGCAAAAACATTCAGTACTTC. Translating gives CASGLVPTLAGGRGKNIQYF. The chain couples TRBV12-5 to TRBJ2-4; D is perhaps TRBD2 (5 bases). The germline V gene encodes CDR1 LGHNT and CDR2 FRNRAP. The germline V and J ends were trimmed by 0 bases and 3 bases, with 24 bases remaining between them. The length of the CDR3 is 20 residues.

This clonotype was recorded many times. The chain has TRBV20-1 and TRBJ2-7; D is undetermined. This CDR3 spans 13 amino acids. Germline CDR1 reads DFQATT; CDR2 reads SNEGSKA (reference sequence). V shed 5 bases and J shed 3 bases, with 14 bases lying between them. The CDR3 sequence is CSAVTGGDYEQYF. CDR3 nucleotides: TGCAGTGCTGTCACGGGCGGCGACTACGAGCAGTACTTC.

This clonotype was seen ten or more times. The V gene is TRBV30, the J gene TRBJ2-1; D is perhaps TRBD1 or TRBD2 (6 bases each). This CDR3 spans 15 amino acids. V dropped 4 bases and J dropped 5 bases, with 18 bases sitting between them. The germline V gene encodes CDR1 GTSNPN and CDR2 SVGIG (reference sequence). In nucleotides, the CDR3 is TGTGCCTGGATGGTGGGGGCGGGACGCCACAATGAGCAGTTCTTC. As protein: CAWMVGAGRHNEQFF.

This clonotype was counted at least ten times. The chain uses TRBV10-3 and TRBJ2-2, with D possibly TRBD2 on 7 matching bases. The V end lost 6 bases, the J end lost 6 bases, and 23 bases lay between the germline ends. Germline values: CDR1 ENHRY, CDR2 SYGVKD. This CDR3 has 17 residues. The CDR3 bases are TGTGCCATCAGCCAAAGTGTCGGGGGGCGCACGGCCGGGGAGCTGTTTTTT. Translating it yields CAISQSVGGRTAGELFF.

Many counts were recorded for this clonotype. V gene TRBV5-1 combines with J gene TRBJ2-1; 12 bases agree with TRBD2. The germline V gene has CDR1 SGHRS and CDR2 YFSETQ. V shed 4 bases, J shed 5 bases, and the junction held 7 bases outside the gene matches. This CDR3 comprises 16 residues. CDR3 sequence reads: CASSLGTSGPNNEQFF. The CDR3, as DNA: TGCGCCAGCAGCCTAGGGACTAGCGGGCCTAACAATGAGCAGTTCTTC.

The sample holds many counts of this clonotype. The genes are TRBV6-1 and TRBJ2-3; D remains unclear. With 5 bases removed from V and 1 base from J, the gap between germline ends came to 13 bases. Germline loops: CDR1 MNHNS, CDR2 SASEGT. This CDR3 is built from 15 residues. This CDR3 is CASSPPRTRTDTQYF. The CDR3 region has the DNA TGTGCCAGCAGTCCACCGAGGACCCGCACAGATACGCAGTATTTT.

This clonotype was counted at least ten times. This chain uses TRBV5-1 with TRBJ2-3; 9 nucleotides line up with TRBD2. The J segment lost 0 bases and the V segment lost 3 bases, leaving 2 bases of the junction unmatched. The germline gives CDR1 SGHRS, CDR2 YFSETQ. This CDR3 has 15 residues. CDR3 nucleotides: TGCGCCAGCAGCTCTCTAGCGGGGAGCACAGATACGCAGTATTTT. Its translation: CASSSLAGSTDTQYF.

About this clonotype: Being one base from a much bigger clone, this may be a read error. Given the absence of the conserved phenylalanine or tryptophan at the CDR3 end, a read error is likely. The rearrangement links TRBV20-1 to TRBJ2-5; D possibly uses TRBD1 or TRBD2 (5 bases each). The CDR3 spans 12 residues. Germline CDR1 DFQATT, CDR2 SNEGSKA (reference sequence). Trimming left V 6 bases short and J 7 bases short, with 15 bases between. The CDR3 sequence: CSARESLGTQYL. The CDR3 DNA reads TGCAGTGCCAGGGAGAGCCTCGGGACCCAGTACTTG.

This clonotype was recorded at least ten times. This chain uses TRBV21-1 with TRBJ1-3; the table's TRBD1 call for D was not verified on the DNA. TRBV21-1 represents a pseudogene. CDR3 size: 15 residues. CDR3 region: CASQTDTSSGNTIYF. In DNA form, the CDR3 reads TGTGCCAGCCAGACAGACACCTCTTCTGGAAACACCATATATTTT.

This clonotype was detected many times. The chain uses TRBV7-2 and TRBJ2-7; a possible D gene is TRBD1 (6 bases). Germline V gives CDR1 SGHTA, CDR2 FQGNSA. CDR3 length equals 16 residues. Between the trimmed V and J ends, which lost 2 bases and 0 bases, there was a span of 14 bases. CDR3 sequence: CASSLLVRGNSYEQYF. For the CDR3, the DNA is TGTGCCAGCAGCTTACTTGTCAGGGGAAACTCCTACGAGCAGTACTTC. The full variable domain, its missing parts supplied by reference TRBV7-2 and TRBJ2-7, is GAGVSQSPSNKVTEKGKDVELRCDPISGHTALYWYRQSLGQGLEFLIYFQGNSAPDKSGLPSDRFSAERTGGSVSTLTIQRTQQEDSAVYLCASSLLVRGNSYEQYFGPGTRLTVT.

This clonotype was recorded at least ten times. V is TRBV7-2 and J is TRBJ2-7; 7 bases match TRBD1. J gave up 6 bases and V 5 bases, and 19 bases lay outside the gene matches. The CDR3 is 17 residues long. Germline V gene data show CDR1 as SGHTA and CDR2 as FQGNSA. CDR3 loop: CASSLKPGTVPAGEQYF. The CDR3 nucleotides read TGTGCCAGCAGCCTAAAGCCCGGGACAGTCCCCGCGGGCGAGCAGTACTTC.

The chain couples TRBV20-1 to TRBJ2-7; 10 positions agree with TRBD2. The length of the CDR3 is 14 residues. Trimming cost V 3 bases and J 3 bases; bases outside gene matches: 5. The germline gives CDR1 DFQATT, CDR2 SNEGSKA (reference sequence). The CDR3 DNA reads as TGCAGTGCTAGGCTGAGGACTAGCGGCTACGAGCAGTACTTC. Amino acids: CSARLRTSGYEQYF.

This clonotype occurred many times. This chain joins TRBV9 and TRBJ1-5, with 7 bases that match TRBD1. The CDR3 totals 14 residues. With 5 bases clipped from V and 6 bases from J, the junction kept 8 bases outside the gene matches. Germline V gene lookup returns CDR1 SGDLS and CDR2 YYNGEE. This CDR3 reads CASRETGKGQPQHF. CDR3 sequence (DNA): TGTGCCAGCAGAGAGACAGGGAAGGGTCAGCCCCAGCATTTT. Supplemented by reference TRBV9 and TRBJ1-5, the full variable domain reads DSGVTQTPKHLITATGQRVTLRCSPRSGDLSVYWYQQSLDQGLQFLIQYYNGEERAKGNILERFSAQQFPDLHSELNLSSLELGDSALYFCASRETGKGQPQHFGDGTRLSIL.

This clonotype was seen at least ten times. The J gene is TRBJ2-7, the V gene TRBV20-1; 13 positions agree with TRBD2. The CDR3 has 17 residues. CDR1 and CDR2 from the germline V gene are DFQATT and SNEGSKA (reference sequence). V lost 0 bases to trimming and J lost 4 bases; unmatched junction nucleotides: 9. The CDR3 bases are TGCAGTGCTAGAGATCCCATCACTAGCGGGAGGGAATACGAGCAGTACTTC. Encoded protein: CSARDPITSGREYEQYF.

At least ten counts were recorded for this clonotype. This chain links TRBV5-1 with TRBJ2-1, with 9 bases lining up with TRBD2. With V trimmed by 0 bases and J by 5 bases, 3 bases remained unmatched. Germline-derived CDR1 and CDR2 are SGHRS and YFSETQ. This CDR3 has 15 amino acids. The DNA for the CDR3 is TGCGCCAGCAGCTTGGTAGCGGGGGCAGACAATGAGCAGTTCTTC. Amino acid sequence: CASSLVAGADNEQFF.

The table lists this clonotype with many counts. V and J are TRBV6-5 and TRBJ1-1, with no clear D. The V end was cut by 1 base, the J end by 0 bases, with 9 bases between. Germline loops: CDR1 MNHEY, CDR2 SVGAGI. This CDR3 has 15 residues. Here the CDR3 DNA reads TGTGCCAGCAGTTACTACCCGGATATGAACACTGAAGCTTTCTTT. Translation gives CASSYYPDMNTEAFF.

This clonotype appeared many times. The chain couples TRBV5-1 to TRBJ2-1; 13 nucleotides line up with TRBD2. The germline V gene encodes CDR1 SGHRS and CDR2 YFSETQ. CDR3 length: 16 amino acids. V shed 0 bases and J 6 bases; nucleotides not matched to a gene: 3. The CDR3 region is CASSLGGLAGINEQFF. CDR3 DNA sequence: TGCGCCAGCAGCTTGGGGGGACTAGCGGGAATCAATGAGCAGTTCTTC.

This clonotype was picked up many times. The genes are TRBV20-1 and TRBJ2-5; possible D gene TRBD2, 5 bases. V gave up 4 bases and J gave up 0 bases, with 21 bases separating them. The length of the CDR3 is 17 residues. Germline V lookup: CDR1 DFQATT, CDR2 SNEGSKA (reference sequence). The CDR3 is CSANSGPGYWDQETQYF. The CDR3, as DNA: TGCAGTGCTAACAGCGGACCTGGGTACTGGGACCAAGAGACCCAGTACTTC.

The CDR3 DNA reads as TGTGCCAGCAGCCCGACGGGAGGTAGGCTCGGGTACAATGAGCAGTTCTTC. It translates to CASSPTGGRLGYNEQFF. The V and J genes are TRBV3-1 and TRBJ2-1, with 7 bases fitting TRBD2. The V gene end was trimmed by 4 bases and the J gene end by 4 bases; junction bases not matched to a gene: 13. CDR3 length equals 17 residues. Germline V gene lookup returns CDR1 LGHDT and CDR2 YNNKEL (reference sequence).

This clonotype was picked up many times. The chain couples TRBV4-1 to TRBJ1-1; D ambiguous. The CDR3 runs 14 residues. CDR1 is MGHRA and CDR2 is YSYEKL in the germline V gene. V was trimmed by 1 base and J by 0 bases, leaving 6 bases between them. CDR3 in amino acids: CASSQGPLNTEAFF. DNA of the CDR3: TGCGCCAGCAGCCAAGGGCCTTTGAACACTGAAGCTTTCTTT.